The 24 T cell receptor beta chains reported below all come from one sample, sequenced in a study of CD8 T cells in Susac syndrome. RNA, at about 0.45 to 1 ug, was reverse transcribed with random hexamers. TCRdb re-derived calls from the immunoSEQ multiplex PCR reads in MiXCR, one entry per CDR3 protein. This table holds some 120,000 distinct CDR3 sequences, just under 95% found once. Sequencing used CD4+ T cells from PBMCs. The source of these receptors is a human donor in good health.

This clonotype occurred once. This chain uses TRBV3-1 with TRBJ2-7; 9 nucleotides line up with TRBD1. Germline CDR1 is LGHDT and CDR2 is YNNKEL (reference sequence). The junction had 14 bases not matched to a gene; V was cut back by 2 bases and J by 3 bases. The CDR3 spans 18 residues. The CDR3 coding sequence is TGTGCCAGCAGCCAAAATCCCGGGACAGGGCGTTGGGTCTACGAGCAGTACTTC. Amino acid sequence: CASSQNPGTGRWVYEQYF.

V and J are TRBV2 and TRBJ2-5; perhaps D is TRBD1 or TRBD2 (5 bases each). Germline V gene sequence: CDR1 SNHLY, CDR2 FYNNEI. This CDR3 contains 13 residues. Trimming shortened V by 2 bases and J by 4 bases, and 8 bases separated the two germline ends. CDR3 region: CASSESGAETQYF. The CDR3 nucleotides are TGTGCCAGCAGTGAATCCGGGGCAGAGACCCAGTACTTC.

This clonotype was found once. The CDR3 reads CSALTQADTQYF. The CDR3 DNA reads as TGCAGTGCTCTAACTCAGGCAGATACGCAGTATTTT. J is TRBJ2-3 and V is TRBV20-1; D gene unclear. CDR3 size: 12 residues. The V end lost 5 bases, the J end lost 4 bases, and 10 bases lay between the germline ends. Germline V gives CDR1 DFQATT, CDR2 SNEGSKA (reference sequence).

This chain uses TRBV7-9 with TRBJ2-3, with D possibly matching TRBD1 (5 bases). The CDR3 spans 13 residues. Deletions cut 5 bases from V and 7 bases from J, with 13 bases between. Germline CDR1 SEHNR, CDR2 FQNEAQ (reference sequence). The CDR3 sequence: CASSPDSANTQYF. The CDR3 region has the DNA TGTGCCAGCAGCCCCGACAGCGCGAATACGCAGTATTTT.

The genes are TRBV19 and TRBJ1-2, with 8 bases that match TRBD1. CDR1 and CDR2 (germline): LNHDA, SQIVND (reference sequence). This CDR3 has 15 residues. Trimming took 5 bases from V and 7 from J; bases not matched to a gene: 12. Written as DNA, the CDR3 is TGTGCCAGTAGTGCACAGGACAGGGTCTCAGCTGGCTACACCTTC. Translated: CASSAQDRVSAGYTF.

This clonotype has only one observation. The chain is built from TRBV6-6 and TRBJ1-2; 10 bases match TRBD1. CDR3 size: 12 residues. Germline loops: CDR1 MNHNY, CDR2 SVGAGI (reference sequence). The trim removed 6 bases at V and 13 bases at J, leaving 8 bases unmatched. CDR3 DNA: TGTGCCAGCAGCCCGGGACAGGGGCTTTGCACCTTC. This gives the protein CASSPGQGLCTF.

The chain couples TRBV5-1 to TRBJ1-2; 9 bases are shared with TRBD1. With V trimmed by 6 bases and J by 6 bases, 6 bases remained unmatched. The CDR3 has 13 amino acids. Per the germline V gene, CDR1 is SGHRS and CDR2 is YFSETQ. This chain's CDR3 is CASTPGQGNGYTF. CDR3 bases: TGCGCCAGCACACCGGGACAGGGTAATGGCTACACCTTC.

This chain connects TRBV19 to TRBJ1-5, with D maybe TRBD1 (5 bases). The CDR3 totals 14 residues. The germline V and J ends were trimmed by 5 bases and 4 bases, with 12 bases remaining between them. Germline V CDR1 and CDR2: LNHDA, SQIVND (reference sequence). The CDR3 coding sequence is TGTGCCAGTAGTCGGACACTTCATAATCAGCCCCAGCATTTT. This gives the protein CASSRTLHNQPQHF. The full variable domain, its missing parts supplied by reference TRBV19 and TRBJ1-5, is DGGITQSPKYLFRKEGQNVTLSCEQNLNHDAMYWYRQDPGQGLRLIYYSQIVNDFQKGDIAEGYSVSREKKESFPLTVTSAQKNPTAFYLCASSRTLHNQPQHFGDGTRLSIL.

The V gene is TRBV5-4, the J gene TRBJ2-7, with TRBD1 matching 12 bases. Germline V lookup: CDR1 SGHNT, CDR2 YYREEE (reference sequence). The trim removed 4 bases at V and 6 bases at J, leaving 5 bases unmatched. The CDR3 sequence is 14 residues long. As DNA, the CDR3 is TGTGCCAGCAGCGAGGGGACAGGGGGCCTCGAGCAGTACTTC. Its protein product is CASSEGTGGLEQYF.

The chain recombines TRBV5-1 with TRBJ2-7, with D possibly being TRBD1 (5 bases). The ends were cut back, 0 bases at V and 1 base at J, with 11 bases in the middle. The CDR3 is made up of 15 amino acids. The germline gives CDR1 SGHRS, CDR2 YFSETQ. Here the CDR3 reads CASSLDPGSSYEQYF. In DNA, the CDR3 is TGCGCCAGCAGCTTGGACCCAGGGTCGTCCTACGAGCAGTACTTC.

The V call is TRBV18, the J call TRBJ2-5, with D possibly TRBD2 on 6 matching bases. Germline CDR1 and CDR2: KGHSH and LQKENI. V gave up 3 bases and J gave up 5 bases, with 10 bases separating them. The CDR3 has 13 residues. DNA of the CDR3: TGTGCCAGCTCACCGGGACTTCAGGAGACCCAGTACTTC. Translated: CASSPGLQETQYF.

The J gene is TRBJ1-5, the V gene TRBV6-5; tentatively, D is TRBD1 (6 bases). Germline CDR1 is MNHEY and CDR2 is SVGAGI. Trimming stripped 1 base from V and 7 bases from J, with 8 bases between. The CDR3 has 13 residues. The CDR3 DNA sequence: TGTGCCAGCAGTTACTATCAGGGGCAGCCCCAGCATTTT. As protein: CASSYYQGQPQHF.

The rearrangement uses TRBV3-1 and TRBJ1-2; 7 nucleotides align to TRBD1. The CDR3 covers 15 residues. V dropped 4 bases and J dropped 4; count of bases not matched to a gene: 9. CDR1 and CDR2 from the germline V gene are LGHDT and YNNKEL (reference sequence). This CDR3 is CASSPGEGGGYGYTF. The CDR3 region has the DNA TGTGCCAGCAGCCCGGGGGAAGGGGGCGGCTATGGCTACACCTTC.

The count of this clonotype is one. The V and J genes are TRBV19 and TRBJ1-1, with D unclear. From germline, CDR1 is LNHDA and CDR2 SQIVND (reference sequence). The CDR3 is made up of 15 amino acids. The V end was cut by 5 bases, the J end by 2 bases, with 15 bases between. This CDR3 is CASSPRFQANTEAFF. The CDR3 bases are TGTGCCAGTAGTCCCCGTTTCCAGGCCAACACTGAAGCTTTCTTT.

V is TRBV6-2 or TRBV6-3 and J is TRBJ2-7; D remains ambiguous. The V end lost 6 bases, the J end lost 3 bases, and 6 bases lay between the germline ends. The CDR3 loop spans 11 amino acids. Germline lookup yields CDR1 MNHEY and CDR2 SVGEGT. CDR3 DNA: TGTGCCAGCAGGTTCCTCTACGAGCAGTACTTC. It specifies CASRFLYEQYF.

The rearrangement uses TRBV7-2 and TRBJ2-5, with D unresolved. Trimming shortened V by 1 base and J by 7 bases, and 16 bases separated the two germline ends. The V gene's germline CDR1 is SGHTA and CDR2 FQGNSA. The CDR3 is 15 residues long. CDR3 sequence: CASSLGLGPRTTQYF. The CDR3 nucleotides are TGTGCCAGCAGCTTAGGTCTTGGCCCCCGTACGACCCAGTACTTC.

This clonotype has only a few counts. The gene calls are TRBV6-2 or TRBV6-3 and TRBJ1-1; no firm D call. CDR3 length: 14 amino acids. V was pared by 2 bases and J by 1 base, with 8 bases between. Looked up from germline, CDR1 is MNHEY and CDR2 is SVGEGT. The CDR3 here is CASSYRIRNTEAFF. In DNA form, the CDR3 reads TGTGCCAGCAGTTACCGGATAAGGAACACTGAAGCTTTCTTT.

The V gene is TRBV3-1, the J gene TRBJ2-1; the D gene could be TRBD1 or TRBD2 (5 bases each). The CDR3 sequence is 15 residues long. Trimming shortened V by 4 bases and J by 8 bases, and 18 bases separated the two germline ends. The germline gives CDR1 LGHDT, CDR2 YNNKEL (reference sequence). CDR3 loop: CASSPPGPRRDEQFF. The CDR3 DNA reads as TGTGCCAGCAGCCCCCCGGGACCCCGCCGCGATGAGCAGTTCTTC.

The chain joins TRBV20-1 to TRBJ2-1; 10 bases are a match to TRBD2. The CDR3 consists of 17 residues. Germline V gene data show CDR1 as DFQATT and CDR2 as SNEGSKA (reference sequence). The V gene end was trimmed by 2 bases and the J gene end by 3 bases; junction bases not matched to a gene: 10. The CDR3 region is CSARLLAGWTLYNEQFF. The DNA of the CDR3 is TGCAGTGCTAGACTACTAGCGGGATGGACCCTCTACAATGAGCAGTTCTTC.

The chain has TRBV20-1 and TRBJ1-1; D is unresolved. CDR1 and CDR2 from the germline V gene are DFQATT and SNEGSKA (reference sequence). The CDR3 covers 18 residues. V shed 3 bases and J shed 3 bases, with 26 bases lying between them. This CDR3 is CSARDARRVVLGDTEAFF. The CDR3 DNA sequence: TGCAGTGCTAGGGATGCTAGACGGGTGGTACTTGGGGACACTGAAGCTTTCTTT.

The gene calls are TRBV30 and TRBJ2-3, with D possibly being TRBD1 (6 bases). The CDR3 is made up of 13 amino acids. The germline V gene encodes CDR1 GTSNPN and CDR2 SVGIG (reference sequence). Trimming pared 2 bases from V and 5 bases from J, leaving 11 bases between. The CDR3: CAWSFPGVDTQYF. CDR3 nucleotide sequence: TGTGCCTGGAGTTTTCCAGGGGTAGATACGCAGTATTTT.

The chain recombines TRBV7-2 with TRBJ1-2, with D possibly matching TRBD1 (5 bases). The CDR3 covers 14 residues. The V end lost 4 bases, the J end lost 2 bases, and 11 bases lay between the germline ends. Per the germline V gene, CDR1 is SGHTA and CDR2 is FQGNSA. CDR3 sequence reads: CASSSPGRNYGYTF. The CDR3 bases are TGTGCCAGCAGCTCCCCGGGACGGAACTATGGCTACACCTTC.

The V call is TRBV20-1, the J call TRBJ2-7, with 11 bases identical to TRBD2. The V segment lost 3 bases and the J segment 6 bases; nucleotides outside the gene matches: 19. This CDR3 contains 18 residues. The V gene's germline CDR1 is DFQATT and CDR2 SNEGSKA (reference sequence). CDR3 sequence reads: CSASGSLAGGISSAEQYF. The CDR3 DNA reads TGCAGTGCTAGCGGCTCCCTAGCGGGAGGCATCTCTTCGGCCGAGCAGTACTTC.

The genes are TRBV29-1 and TRBJ1-4, with a weak D call TRBD1 (5 bases). The germline gives CDR1 SQVTM, CDR2 ANQGSEA. V was trimmed by 4 bases and J by 5 bases, leaving 14 bases between them. The CDR3 sequence is 14 residues long. CDR3 DNA: TGCAGCGTTGGGGAGGGGACCGCCAATGAAAAACTGTTTTTT. It is translated as CSVGEGTANEKLFF.